The 6 T cell receptor beta chains listed next were all sequenced from one sample in a study of blood T cell repertoires in COVID-19. Some clones are missing from TCRdb's copy, which holds only in-frame ones; the method was immunoSEQ multiplex PCR. This sample carries about 50,000 clones, 84% of them seen once, and the ten largest clones take about 10%. The sample consisted of peripheral blood. The receptors here all came from a man aged 55 to 69 with acute or convalescent COVID-19.

V and J are TRBV24-1 and TRBJ2-1; 7 bases fit TRBD1. V gave up 4 bases and J gave up 7 bases; unmatched junction bases: 12. The germline CDR1 and CDR2 sequences are KGHDR and SFDVKD. The CDR3 runs to 16 residues. CDR3 residues: CATSDTDRVIRNEQFF. The CDR3 region has the DNA TGTGCCACCAGTGACACCGACAGGGTCATACGGAATGAGCAGTTCTTC.

The chain carries TRBV30 and TRBJ1-1, with D possibly matching TRBD1 (5 bases). Germline V CDR1 and CDR2: GTSNPN, SVGIG (reference sequence). V lost 2 bases and J lost 1, with 14 bases in between. CDR3 size: 15 residues. The CDR3 region is CAWSTLRTWNTEAFF. The CDR3 DNA follows: TGTGCCTGGAGTACCCTGCGGACATGGAACACTGAAGCTTTCTTT.

The rearrangement joins TRBV7-9 to TRBJ2-7; 7 nucleotides match TRBD1. CDR3 length equals 12 residues. Per germline, CDR1 SEHNR and CDR2 FQNEAQ (reference sequence). V lost 7 bases to trimming and J lost 5 bases; unmatched junction nucleotides: 5. The CDR3: CASNSGTDEQYF. In nucleotides, the CDR3 is TGTGCCAGCAATTCCGGGACAGACGAGCAGTACTTC.

The V and J genes are TRBV4-3 and TRBJ1-5, with D tentatively TRBD1 (6 bases). Trimming took off 0 bases at V and 7 bases at J, with 13 bases between the two ends. The CDR3 totals 15 residues. CDR1 and CDR2 from the germline V gene are LGHNA and YSLEER. The CDR3 coding sequence is TGCGCCAGCAGCCAAGATCAGGGGTTTGAGCAGCCCCAGCATTTT. This encodes CASSQDQGFEQPQHF.

Only a few counts were recorded for this clone. V is TRBV7-9 and J is TRBJ2-7, with TRBD1 matching 10 bases. The CDR3 is made up of 15 amino acids. The germline V gene encodes CDR1 SEHNR and CDR2 FQNEAQ (reference sequence). J was trimmed by 2 bases and V by 3 bases; bases with no gene match: 4. The CDR3 region is CASSFPGQGTYEQYF. CDR3 bases: TGTGCCAGCAGCTTCCCGGGACAGGGGACCTACGAGCAGTACTTC.

The chain combines TRBV11-2 with TRBJ2-2; 7 bases align to TRBD1. This CDR3 is 15 amino acids long. J lost 0 bases, V lost 5 bases, and 3 bases had no gene match. CDR1 is SGHAT, CDR2 FQNNGV, per germline. The CDR3 DNA sequence: TGTGCCAGCAGCCTCGGGACAGCGAACACCGGGGAGCTGTTTTTT. Its protein product is CASSLGTANTGELFF.